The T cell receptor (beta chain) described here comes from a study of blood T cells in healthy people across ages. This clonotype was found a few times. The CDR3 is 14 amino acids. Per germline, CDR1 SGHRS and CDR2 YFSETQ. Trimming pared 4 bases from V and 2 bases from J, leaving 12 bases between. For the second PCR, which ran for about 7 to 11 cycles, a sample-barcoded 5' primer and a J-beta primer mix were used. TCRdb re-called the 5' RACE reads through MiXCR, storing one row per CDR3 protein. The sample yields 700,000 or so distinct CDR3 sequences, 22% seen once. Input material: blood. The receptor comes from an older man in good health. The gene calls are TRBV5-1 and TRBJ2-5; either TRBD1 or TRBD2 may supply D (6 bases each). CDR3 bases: TGCGCCAGCAGCGGAGGGACAAATCAAGAGACCCAGTACTTC. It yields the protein CASSGGTNQETQYF.